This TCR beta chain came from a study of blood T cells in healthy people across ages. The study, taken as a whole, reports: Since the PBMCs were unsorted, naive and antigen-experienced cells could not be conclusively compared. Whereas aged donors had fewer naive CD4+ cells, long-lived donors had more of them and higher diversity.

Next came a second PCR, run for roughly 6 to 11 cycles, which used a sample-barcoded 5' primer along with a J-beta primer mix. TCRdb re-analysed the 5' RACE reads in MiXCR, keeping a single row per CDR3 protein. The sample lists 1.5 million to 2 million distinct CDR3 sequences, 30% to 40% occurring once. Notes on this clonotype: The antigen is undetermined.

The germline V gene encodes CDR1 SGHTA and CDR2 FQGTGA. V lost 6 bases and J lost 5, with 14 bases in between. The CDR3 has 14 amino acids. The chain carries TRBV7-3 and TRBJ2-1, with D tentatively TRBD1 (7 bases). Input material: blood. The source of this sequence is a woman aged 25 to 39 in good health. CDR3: CASSAGGSHNEQFF. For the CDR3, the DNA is TGTGCCAGCAGTGCAGGGGGGTCCCACAATGAGCAGTTCTTC.